Below are 28 T cell receptor beta chains sequenced from a single sample in a study of PD-1 blockade in classical Hodgkin lymphoma. Every one of the patients relapsed after autologous stem cell transplantation (brentuximab vedotin exposure was variable). Measured with immunoSEQ multiplex PCR; TCRdb has only the in-frame clones, and not every one. Seen here are some 23,000 clones, roughly three quarters observed once, and the top ten hold about 3.6%. The source material was peripheral blood mononuclear cells (PBMCs), sampled at baseline. These receptors all come from a human donor with classical Hodgkin lymphoma.

The chain carries TRBV18 and TRBJ2-2, with D hard to call. Germline CDR1 KGHSH, CDR2 LQKENI. The V end lost 6 bases, the J end lost 4 bases, and 9 bases lay between the germline ends. The CDR3 covers 13 residues. CDR3 loop: CASSPTVTGELFF. The DNA of the CDR3 is TGTGCCAGCTCGCCTACAGTCACCGGGGAGCTGTTTTTT.

The chain is built from TRBV5-4 and TRBJ1-1; unclear D gene. Germline assignment: CDR1 SGHNT and CDR2 YYREEE (reference sequence). The V end was cut by 2 bases, the J end by 8 bases, with 10 bases between. The CDR3 is 12 amino acids. The CDR3 DNA reads as TGTGCCAGCAGCTTAACGGAATCCGAAGCTTTCTTT. This codes for CASSLTESEAFF.

The chain recombines TRBV27 with TRBJ1-5; weak D call: TRBD1 (5 bases). CDR3 size: 15 residues. Germline lookup yields CDR1 MNHEY and CDR2 SMNVEV (reference sequence). Trimming left V 4 bases short and J 4 bases short, with 14 bases between. The CDR3 sequence: CASSSVGGMNQPQHF. In DNA, the CDR3 is TGTGCCAGCAGTTCTGTCGGGGGGATGAATCAGCCCCAGCATTTT.

The chain joins TRBV2 to TRBJ2-7; 7 positions agree with TRBD1. The germline CDR1 and CDR2 sequences are SNHLY and FYNNEI. V was clipped by 9 bases and J by 3 bases; unmatched bases: 5. This CDR3 has 12 residues. CDR3 region: CASRQGVYEQYF. The CDR3 bases are TGTGCCAGTCGACAGGGTGTCTACGAGCAGTACTTC.

This chain uses TRBV4-1 with TRBJ2-6, with 7 bases matching TRBD1. The CDR3 runs to 18 residues. Germline V gives CDR1 MGHRA, CDR2 YSYEKL. V lost 1 base to trimming and J lost 0 bases; unmatched junction nucleotides: 6. The chain's CDR3 is CASSQAGTESSGANVLTF. The DNA of the CDR3 is TGCGCCAGCAGCCAAGCTGGGACAGAGAGCTCTGGGGCCAACGTCCTGACTTTC.

This chain joins TRBV11-2 and TRBJ2-3; D is unclear. Germline CDR1 is SGHAT and CDR2 is FQNNGV. CDR3 length: 14 residues. Trimming cost V 5 bases and J 0 bases, with 9 bases left between them. The CDR3 region has the DNA TGTGCCAGCAGCCCTTTACCGAGCACAGATACGCAGTATTTT. Amino acids: CASSPLPSTDTQYF.

The chain has TRBV18 and TRBJ1-1, with a possible D match to TRBD1 (5 bases). V lost 3 bases, J lost 3 bases, and 11 bases lay in between. Germline V gives CDR1 KGHSH, CDR2 LQKENI. The CDR3 extends over 14 amino acids. The CDR3: CASSPAGRYTEAFF. CDR3 bases: TGTGCCAGCTCACCGGCAGGGAGGTACACTGAAGCTTTCTTT.

The chain couples TRBV4-1 to TRBJ2-3; 11 positions match TRBD2. This CDR3 is 16 amino acids long. Germline CDR1 MGHRA, CDR2 YSYEKL. With V trimmed by 3 bases and J by 2 bases, 4 bases remained unmatched. In DNA form, the CDR3 reads TGCGCCAGCAGCCATGCTAGCGGGGGGCCCACAGATACGCAGTATTTT. This sequence encodes CASSHASGGPTDTQYF.

This clone was recorded only once. This chain connects TRBV18 to TRBJ2-5; D possibly corresponds to TRBD1 (6 bases). Trimming left V 3 bases short and J 5 bases short, with 13 bases between. This CDR3 contains 14 residues. Germline V lookup: CDR1 KGHSH, CDR2 LQKENI. In nucleotides, the CDR3 is TGTGCCAGCTCACCGGAACAGGGTGGGGAGACCCAGTACTTC. Protein: CASSPEQGGETQYF. Full variable domain (remainder filled in from reference TRBV18 and TRBJ2-5): NAGVMQNPRHLVRRRGQEARLRCSPMKGHSHVYWYRQLPEEGLKFMVYLQKENIIDESGMPKERFSAEFPKEGPSILRIQQVVRGDSAAYFCASSPEQGGETQYFGPGTRLLVL.

This sequence joins TRBV19 and TRBJ1-5; the D is unclear. The CDR3 is 15 amino acids. Per the germline V gene, CDR1 is LNHDA and CDR2 is SQIVND (reference sequence). V lost 3 bases and J lost 2, with 11 bases in between. This CDR3 reads CASSIGIYGNQPQHF. CDR3 nucleotides: TGTGCCAGTAGTATCGGTATTTACGGCAATCAGCCCCAGCATTTT.

V and J are TRBV27 and TRBJ2-1; TRBD1 agrees at 9 bases. Germline V gene lookup returns CDR1 MNHEY and CDR2 SMNVEV (reference sequence). Trimming took 6 bases from V and 4 from J; bases not matched to a gene: 10. The CDR3 sequence is 16 residues long. The CDR3 spells CASRITGGPLYNEQFF. The CDR3 DNA is TGTGCCAGCAGAATTACAGGGGGCCCCTTATACAATGAGCAGTTCTTC.

The gene calls are TRBV7-9 and TRBJ2-1, with 13 bases that match TRBD2. The V and J ends lost 3 bases and 7 bases, in that order; junction bases with no gene match: 9. CDR3 length: 17 amino acids. The germline V gene encodes CDR1 SEHNR and CDR2 FQNEAQ (reference sequence). DNA of the CDR3: TGTGCCAGCAGCTTTTTGCAACTAGCGGGGGGGCGTAATGAGCAGTTCTTC. This sequence encodes CASSFLQLAGGRNEQFF.

Only one count was recorded for this clone. V and J are TRBV4-2 and TRBJ2-2, with D perhaps matching TRBD1 or TRBD2 (6 bases each). Trimming took off 2 bases at V and 5 bases at J, with 24 bases between the two ends. Germline values: CDR1 LGHNA, CDR2 YNFKEQ. CDR3 length: 19 residues. CDR3 sequence: CASSQTPQGGATGTGELFF. DNA of the CDR3: TGTGCCAGCAGCCAAACCCCCCAGGGCGGGGCAACAGGGACCGGGGAGCTGTTTTTT.

This rearrangement joins TRBV10-3 to TRBJ1-1, with D possibly matching TRBD1 (5 bases). V was pared by 6 bases and J by 3 bases, with 14 bases between. The length of the CDR3 is 14 residues. Germline V CDR1 and CDR2: ENHRY, SYGVKD. CDR3 DNA: TGTGCCATCAGGGTTCGAGGGGAAGACACTGAAGCTTTCTTT. Amino acids: CAIRVRGEDTEAFF.

This clone showed up just a few times. The chain uses TRBV11-3 and TRBJ2-1; D gene uncertain. CDR1 is SGHNT, CDR2 YENEEA, per germline. The length of the CDR3 is 12 residues. The V gene lost 2 bases and the J gene lost 9 bases, with 8 bases spanning the gap. CDR3 amino acids: CASSLQDGEQFF. CDR3 nucleotide sequence: TGTGCCAGCAGCTTACAAGACGGTGAGCAGTTCTTC.

This chain connects TRBV7-9 to TRBJ2-1; 8 bases align to TRBD2. Germline CDR1 and CDR2: SEHNR and FQNEAQ (reference sequence). The CDR3 extends over 15 amino acids. V dropped 3 bases and J dropped 8; count of bases not matched to a gene: 9. Here the CDR3 reads CASSFDGGGFDEQFF. In DNA form, the CDR3 reads TGTGCCAGCAGCTTTGATGGCGGGGGGTTTGATGAGCAGTTCTTC. The whole variable domain, remainder taken from reference TRBV7-9 and TRBJ2-1, is DTGVSQNPRHKITKRGQNVTFRCDPISEHNRLYWYRQTLGQGPEFLTYFQNEAQLEKSRLLSDRFSAERPKGSFSTLEIQRTEQGDSAMYLCASSFDGGGFDEQFFGPGTRLTVL.

The chain has TRBV7-9 and TRBJ1-2; D remains unclear. The CDR3 spans 14 residues. Germline values: CDR1 SEHNR, CDR2 FQNEAQ (reference sequence). V dropped 0 bases and J dropped 4 bases, with 9 bases sitting between them. This CDR3 reads CASSLALSGYGYTF. The CDR3 DNA follows: TGTGCCAGCAGCTTAGCGCTTTCGGGCTATGGCTACACCTTC.

This clone was seen a single time. The chain joins TRBV6-5 to TRBJ1-2; 10 bases line up with TRBD1. This CDR3 region has 14 residues. Trimming cost V 5 bases and J 4 bases; bases outside gene matches: 4. Germline V gene data show CDR1 as MNHEY and CDR2 as SVGAGI. The CDR3 spells CASSVTGGVYGYTF. CDR3 DNA sequence: TGTGCCAGCAGTGTGACAGGGGGCGTCTATGGCTACACCTTC.

DNA for the CDR3: TGTGCCTGGAGTGTAGTGGGGGGCGAGGACACTGAAGCTTTCTTT. Its protein is CAWSVVGGEDTEAFF. The chain joins TRBV30 to TRBJ1-1, with D possibly being TRBD1 (6 bases). The CDR3 is 15 residues long. V was pared by 0 bases and J by 3 bases, with 14 bases between. Germline assignment: CDR1 GTSNPN and CDR2 SVGIG (reference sequence).

The chain recombines TRBV7-8 with TRBJ1-1, with a tentative D call TRBD1 (5 bases). CDR1 and CDR2 from the germline V gene are SGHVS and FQNEAQ. This CDR3 contains 16 residues. V shed 1 base and J shed 3 bases, with 15 bases lying between them. The CDR3 is CASSLVEGGDHTEAFF. DNA for the CDR3: TGTGCCAGCAGCTTAGTGGAGGGCGGGGACCACACTGAAGCTTTCTTT.

The chain uses TRBV5-4 and TRBJ1-3; D is perhaps TRBD1 (6 bases). V lost 1 base to trimming and J lost 4 bases, with 12 bases between them. Germline V CDR1 and CDR2: SGHNT, YYREEE (reference sequence). CDR3 length: 15 amino acids. This CDR3 reads CASSLLGALGNTIYF. The CDR3 DNA sequence: TGTGCCAGCAGCTTGTTGGGGGCGCTGGGAAACACCATATATTTT.

The chain links TRBV6-1 to TRBJ2-3, with TRBD2 matching over 11 bases. Germline-derived CDR1 and CDR2 are MNHNS and SASEGT. The CDR3 extends over 14 amino acids. The junction had 5 bases not matched to a gene; V was cut back by 5 bases and J by 7 bases. CDR3 nucleotides: TGTGCCAGCAGTATAGCGGGGGGGTGGAATACGCAGTATTTT. It translates to CASSIAGGWNTQYF.

This chain links TRBV11-2 with TRBJ1-2; tentative D call: TRBD1 (5 bases). The CDR3 spans 16 residues. V lost 5 bases to trimming and J lost 0 bases, with 16 bases between them. The germline V gene encodes CDR1 SGHAT and CDR2 FQNNGV. CDR3 sequence (DNA): TGTGCCAGCAGCCTGTCTAAAATGACAGCTAACTATGGCTACACCTTC. Residues: CASSLSKMTANYGYTF. Drawing the rest from reference TRBV11-2 and TRBJ1-2, the complete variable domain is EAGVAQSPRYKIIEKRQSVAFWCNPISGHATLYWYQQILGQGPKLLIQFQNNGVVDDSQLPKDRFSAERLKGVDSTLKIQPAKLEDSAVYLCASSLSKMTANYGYTFGSGTRLTVV.

This chain links TRBV5-6 with TRBJ1-1; a possible D gene is TRBD1 (6 bases). This CDR3 comprises 12 residues. Per the germline V gene, CDR1 is SGHDT and CDR2 is YYEEEE. V lost 4 bases and J lost 11, with 15 bases in between. Written as DNA, the CDR3 is TGTGCCAGCAGCCCGGGGGGCATTGGGGCTTTCTTT. This sequence encodes CASSPGGIGAFF.

The chain uses TRBV10-2 and TRBJ2-7, with a possible D match to TRBD1 (6 bases). This CDR3 spans 14 amino acids. CDR1 is WSHSY, CDR2 SAAADI, per germline. Trimming shortened V by 3 bases and J by 2 bases, and 11 bases separated the two germline ends. CDR3 nucleotides: TGCGCCAGCAGTGAACACAGGGTCCCCTACGAGCAGTACTTC. Protein sequence: CASSEHRVPYEQYF.

The chain combines TRBV6-1 with TRBJ1-4; D is uncertain. Germline CDR1 reads MNHNS; CDR2 reads SASEGT. Trimming took 6 bases from V and 0 from J, leaving 11 bases between them. The CDR3 is made up of 15 amino acids. CDR3 residues: CASSLTRTTNEKLFF. In DNA form, the CDR3 reads TGTGCCAGCAGCCTCACCCGTACAACTAATGAAAAACTGTTTTTT.

J is TRBJ2-2 and V is TRBV11-3; 9 nucleotides match TRBD1. The J segment lost 6 bases and the V segment lost 5 bases, leaving 7 bases of the junction unmatched. Germline V gene lookup returns CDR1 SGHNT and CDR2 YENEEA. This CDR3 is 15 amino acids long. CDR3 residues: CASSARQGEAGELFF. The DNA of the CDR3 is TGTGCCAGCAGCGCCCGACAGGGGGAAGCCGGGGAGCTGTTTTTT.

This clone was recorded only once. The chain couples TRBV10-3 to TRBJ2-1, with D hard to call. Trimming cost V 3 bases and J 10 bases, with 13 bases left between them. From germline, CDR1 is ENHRY and CDR2 SYGVKD. The CDR3 contains 13 residues. CDR3 DNA sequence: TGTGCCATCAGTGATGCGCCTATGGGGGAGCAGTTCTTC. The encoded protein is CAISDAPMGEQFF.